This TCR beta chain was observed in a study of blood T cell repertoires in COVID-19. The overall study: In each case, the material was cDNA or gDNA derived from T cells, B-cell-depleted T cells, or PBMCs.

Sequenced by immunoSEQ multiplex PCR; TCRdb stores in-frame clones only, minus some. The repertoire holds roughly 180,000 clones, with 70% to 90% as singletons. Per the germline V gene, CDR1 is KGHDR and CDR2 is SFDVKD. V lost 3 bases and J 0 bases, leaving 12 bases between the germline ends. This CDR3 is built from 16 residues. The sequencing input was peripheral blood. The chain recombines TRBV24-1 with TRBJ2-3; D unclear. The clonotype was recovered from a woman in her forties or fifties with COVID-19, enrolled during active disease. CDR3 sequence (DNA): TGTGCCACCAGTGATCCGTTGGGCGCAAGCACAGATACGCAGTATTTT. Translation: CATSDPLGASTDTQYF.